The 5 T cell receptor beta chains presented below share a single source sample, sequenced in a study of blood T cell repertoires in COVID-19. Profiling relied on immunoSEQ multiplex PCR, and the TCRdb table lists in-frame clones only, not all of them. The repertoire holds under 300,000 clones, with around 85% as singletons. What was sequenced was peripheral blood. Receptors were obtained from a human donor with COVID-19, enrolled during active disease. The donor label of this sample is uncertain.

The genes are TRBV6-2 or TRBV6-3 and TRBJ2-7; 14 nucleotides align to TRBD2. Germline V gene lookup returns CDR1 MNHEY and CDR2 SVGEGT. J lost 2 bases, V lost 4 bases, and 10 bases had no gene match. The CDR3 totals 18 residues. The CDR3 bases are TGTGCCAGCAGTTTCCCGACTAGCGGGAGGGCTAGTACCTACGAGCAGTACTTC. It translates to CASSFPTSGRASTYEQYF.

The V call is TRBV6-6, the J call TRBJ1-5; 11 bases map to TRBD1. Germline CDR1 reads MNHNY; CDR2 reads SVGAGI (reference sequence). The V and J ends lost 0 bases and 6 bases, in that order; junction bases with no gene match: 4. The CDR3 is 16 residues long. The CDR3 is CASSYSGTGGGQPQHF. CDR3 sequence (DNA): TGTGCCAGCAGTTACTCAGGGACAGGGGGAGGTCAGCCCCAGCATTTT.

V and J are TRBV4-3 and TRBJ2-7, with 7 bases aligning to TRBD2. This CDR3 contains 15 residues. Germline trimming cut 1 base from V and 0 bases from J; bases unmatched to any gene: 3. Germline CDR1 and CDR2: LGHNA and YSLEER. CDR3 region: CASSQGLADSYEQYF. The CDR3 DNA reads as TGCGCCAGCAGCCAAGGGCTAGCGGACTCCTACGAGCAGTACTTC.

The CDR3 DNA reads TGTGCCAGCAGTCCCACAGGCCCGCGCATCACCGGGGAGCTGTTTTTT. This codes for CASSPTGPRITGELFF. This chain connects TRBV27 to TRBJ2-2; possibly TRBD1 for D (5 bases). Trimming stripped 5 bases from V and 4 bases from J, with 17 bases between. This CDR3 contains 16 residues. The germline CDR1 and CDR2 sequences are MNHEY and SMNVEV (reference sequence).

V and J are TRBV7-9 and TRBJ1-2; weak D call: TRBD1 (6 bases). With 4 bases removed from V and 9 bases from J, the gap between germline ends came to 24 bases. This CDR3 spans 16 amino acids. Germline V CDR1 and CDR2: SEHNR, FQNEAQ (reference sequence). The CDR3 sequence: CASSSTDTGLAISYTF. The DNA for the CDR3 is TGTGCCAGCAGCTCAACTGATACAGGGTTGGCTATAAGCTACACCTTC.